Listed here are 23 T cell receptor beta chains from one sample, sequenced in a study of neurological immune-mediated disorders. TCRdb used MiXCR to reprocess the 5' RACE reads, holding one entry per CDR3 protein. The sample has roughly 49,000 distinct CDR3 sequences, around 13% seen once. Sample time point: longitudinal time-point 2. Sequenced input: PBMCs. The source is a male donor with HTLV-1-associated myelopathy (HAM/TSP).

Notes on this clonotype: A much larger clone differs by one base, so this may be a read error. The chain employs TRBV25-1 and TRBJ1-3, with 7 bases that match TRBD1. The CDR3 totals 13 residues. The germline gives CDR1 MGHDK, CDR2 SYGVNS. CDR3 protein: CDSSTTGDNTIYF. CDR3 coding DNA: TGTGACAGCAGCACAACAGGGGACAACACCATATATTTT.

This clonotype was recorded many times. This sequence joins TRBV20-1 and TRBJ2-2; TRBD1 might be the D (6 bases). V lost 3 bases to trimming and J lost 1 base, with 12 bases between them. The germline V gene encodes CDR1 DFQATT and CDR2 SNEGSKA (reference sequence). This CDR3 has 15 residues. The CDR3 DNA reads as TGCAGTGCTAGGCCTGACAGGAGGAACACCGGGGAGCTGTTTTTT. Its translation is CSARPDRRNTGELFF.

This clonotype was found many times. CDR3 sequence reads: CASTDRDSNSYEQYF. The CDR3 coding sequence is TGCGCCAGCACCGACCGGGACAGCAATTCCTACGAGCAGTACTTC. The chain has TRBV5-1 and TRBJ2-7; 7 nucleotides agree with TRBD1. The germline V gene has CDR1 SGHRS and CDR2 YFSETQ. The V gene end was trimmed by 6 bases and the J gene end by 1 base; junction bases not matched to a gene: 10. The CDR3 runs to 15 residues.

This clonotype has at least ten counts. V usage is TRBV7-2 and J usage is TRBJ2-5; 10 bases align to TRBD2. The V segment lost 3 bases and the J segment 4 bases; nucleotides outside the gene matches: 8. Germline CDR1 and CDR2: SGHTA and FQGNSA. The CDR3 runs 16 residues. In nucleotides, the CDR3 is TGTGCCAGCAGCTTCCAGCGGGGGGGCGGGGGAGAGACCCAGTACTTC. It translates to CASSFQRGGGGETQYF.

The table lists this clonotype with many counts. The J gene is TRBJ1-5, the V gene TRBV5-1; D remains ambiguous. Germline V gives CDR1 SGHRS, CDR2 YFSETQ. CDR3 length: 14 amino acids. V was cut by 4 bases and J by 9 bases, with 17 bases left in between. The CDR3 region has the DNA TGCGCCAGCAGCCCTCGGAATTCCGAGGGGCCCCAGCATTTT. Translated: CASSPRNSEGPQHF.

This clonotype was observed many times. The CDR3 bases are TGTGCCAGCAGCCCCAGGCTTTCGCGGTCGTACGAGCAGTACTTC. Amino acid sequence: CASSPRLSRSYEQYF. The J gene is TRBJ2-7, the V gene TRBV6-5; no definite D call. This CDR3 spans 15 amino acids. The V end was cut by 6 bases, the J end by 4 bases, with 19 bases between. Germline assignment: CDR1 MNHEY and CDR2 SVGAGI.

This clonotype occurred many times. This may be a read error, as it is one base from a much larger clone. This rearrangement joins TRBV20-1 to TRBJ2-3, with TRBD1 identical over 9 bases. CDR1 and CDR2 from the germline V gene are DFQATT and SNEGSKA (reference sequence). The length of the CDR3 is 15 residues. Germline trimming cut 7 bases from V and 4 bases from J; bases unmatched to any gene: 12. Here the CDR3 reads CSVPSGQGTSDTQYF. The CDR3 DNA is TGCAGTGTACCTTCGGGACAGGGAACCTCAGATACGCAGTATTTT.

This clonotype was observed at least ten times. The chain uses TRBV5-5 and TRBJ1-2; no definite D call. The CDR3 spans 14 residues. CDR1 and CDR2 from the germline V gene are SGHKS and YYEKEE (reference sequence). Trimming removed 0 bases at V and 2 bases at J, with 8 bases between. CDR3 region: CASSLEYDNYGYTF. Written as DNA, the CDR3 is TGTGCCAGCAGCTTGGAATACGACAACTATGGCTACACCTTC. The whole variable domain, remainder taken from reference TRBV5-5 and TRBJ1-2, is DAGVTQSPTHLIKTRGQQVTLRCSPISGHKSVSWYQQVLGQGPQFIFQYYEKEERGRGNFPDRFSARQFPNYSSELNVNALLLGDSALYLCASSLEYDNYGYTFGSGTRLTVV.

In its sample, this clonotype was seen many times. This sequence joins TRBV20-1 and TRBJ1-2; TRBD1 matches at 12 bases. Germline V gene lookup returns CDR1 DFQATT and CDR2 SNEGSKA (reference sequence). The CDR3 is made up of 15 amino acids. V trimming: 6 bases; J trimming: 4 bases; junction bases outside the gene matches: 9. The CDR3 sequence: CSALTGQGASYGYTF. In DNA form, the CDR3 reads TGCAGTGCCCTGACGGGACAGGGGGCAAGCTATGGCTACACCTTC.

This clonotype has ten or more counts. The DNA of the CDR3 is TGTGCCAGCAGCGTAACAGGGATGGATCAGCCCCAGCATTTT. It encodes CASSVTGMDQPQHF. The chain joins TRBV9 to TRBJ1-5, with D possibly being TRBD1 (6 bases). The V end was cut by 1 base, the J end by 5 bases, with 10 bases between. This CDR3 region has 14 residues. Per germline, CDR1 SGDLS and CDR2 YYNGEE.

In this sample, this clonotype turned up many times. The chain uses TRBV29-1 and TRBJ2-3; perhaps TRBD1 as D (7 bases). The V gene lost 6 bases and the J gene lost 4 bases, with 17 bases spanning the gap. The CDR3 has 14 amino acids. The V gene's germline CDR1 is SQVTM and CDR2 ANQGSEA. The CDR3 is CSVPRTGGADTQYF. CDR3 nucleotide sequence: TGCAGCGTACCACGGACAGGAGGGGCAGATACGCAGTATTTT.

This clonotype was observed many times. The chain has TRBV4-1 and TRBJ1-6; D gene ambiguous. CDR3 size: 15 residues. Germline assignment: CDR1 MGHRA and CDR2 YSYEKL. The V gene lost 0 bases and the J gene lost 1 base, with 4 bases spanning the gap. DNA of the CDR3: TGCGCCAGCAGCCAAGACATATCCTATAATTCACCCCTCCACTTT. The encoded protein is CASSQDISYNSPLHF.

The table lists this clonotype with many counts. The chain links TRBV4-3 to TRBJ2-3; D is unclear. This CDR3 is 14 amino acids long. V was clipped by 4 bases and J by 2 bases, with 10 bases between them. Germline V gene sequence: CDR1 LGHNA, CDR2 YSLEER. The CDR3 DNA reads as TGCGCCAGCAGCCTAGGAGCGAACACAGATACGCAGTATTTT. It translates to CASSLGANTDTQYF.

In its sample, this clonotype was seen many times. The chain recombines TRBV10-3 with TRBJ1-5; D might be TRBD1 (5 bases). The germline CDR1 and CDR2 sequences are ENHRY and SYGVKD. The length of the CDR3 is 19 residues. V shed 2 bases and J shed 0 bases, with 20 bases lying between them. The chain's CDR3 is CAISEGQDSTDLSNQPQHF. The DNA for the CDR3 is TGTGCCATCAGTGAGGGTCAGGACTCGACAGACCTTAGCAATCAGCCCCAGCATTTT.

This clonotype was seen at least ten times. The chain couples TRBV7-9 to TRBJ2-3; 10 bases map to TRBD2. The CDR3 has 19 amino acids. V was clipped by 5 bases and J by 0 bases; unmatched bases: 14. The V gene's germline CDR1 is SEHNR and CDR2 FQNEAQ (reference sequence). CDR3 sequence: CASSLRMSSGGTSTDTQYF. The DNA of the CDR3 is TGTGCCAGCAGCCTGAGGATGTCTAGCGGGGGTACTAGCACAGATACGCAGTATTTT. The whole variable domain, filled in from reference TRBV7-9 and TRBJ2-3, reads DTGVSQNPRHKITKRGQNVTFRCDPISEHNRLYWYRQTLGQGPEFLTYFQNEAQLEKSRLLSDRFSAERPKGSFSTLEIQRTEQGDSAMYLCASSLRMSSGGTSTDTQYFGPGTRLTVL.

This clonotype was seen at least ten times. The chain employs TRBV10-3 and TRBJ1-3, with D possibly TRBD1 on 6 matching bases. The germline V gene has CDR1 ENHRY and CDR2 SYGVKD. Trimming left V 10 bases short and J 4 bases short, with 14 bases between. The CDR3 extends over 13 amino acids. The CDR3 DNA reads as TGTGCCACCCGGGGGGCCTCAGGAAACACCATATATTTT. It specifies CATRGASGNTIYF.

This clonotype was seen at least ten times. This chain joins TRBV12-3 or TRBV12-4 and TRBJ2-7, with 9 bases that match TRBD1. The CDR3 consists of 13 residues. V trimming: 5 bases; J trimming: 6 bases; junction bases outside the gene matches: 5. CDR3 region: CASSRTGEGEQYF. CDR3 bases: TGTGCCAGCAGTAGGACAGGGGAGGGCGAGCAGTACTTC.

This clonotype showed up many times. The V and J genes are TRBV6-6 and TRBJ1-2; D gene uncertain. Per germline, CDR1 MNHNY and CDR2 SVGAGI (reference sequence). The CDR3 runs 12 residues. Trimming removed 2 bases from V and 5 bases from J, with 6 bases in between. CDR3 region: CASSYDGYGYTF. CDR3 nucleotide sequence: TGTGCCAGCAGTTACGACGGTTATGGCTACACCTTC.

A word on this clonotype: This may arise from a read error, as a much more abundant clone is one base away. This chain uses TRBV6-2 or TRBV6-3 with TRBJ2-1; no clear D gene. The V gene's germline CDR1 is MNHEY and CDR2 SVGEGT. This CDR3 is 12 amino acids long. The CDR3 region has the DNA TGTGCCAGCAGAGGTCCGGGCCTCGAAGAGCTCTTC. Encoded protein: CASRGPGLEELF.

This clonotype came up many times. V usage is TRBV5-8 and J usage is TRBJ2-3; no definite D call. Deletions cut 0 bases from V and 0 bases from J, with 11 bases between. CDR3 length: 16 amino acids. Germline values: CDR1 SGHTS, CDR2 YDEGEE. CDR3 DNA: TGTGCCAGCAGCTTGGGTGAGGTTCGAAGCACAGATACGCAGTATTTT. It encodes CASSLGEVRSTDTQYF.

In its sample, this clonotype was seen many times. The chain links TRBV20-1 to TRBJ1-1; D not resolved. From germline, CDR1 is DFQATT and CDR2 SNEGSKA (reference sequence). The CDR3 length is 14 residues. The ends were cut back, 0 bases at V and 4 bases at J, with 12 bases in the middle. The CDR3 is CSARDRRSSTEAFF. CDR3 bases: TGCAGTGCTAGAGATCGGCGGTCGAGCACTGAAGCTTTCTTT.

This clonotype was recorded at least ten times. CDR3 amino acids: CASSPDSSTDTQYF. DNA for the CDR3: TGCGCCAGCAGCCCGGACAGTTCGACAGATACGCAGTATTTT. The chain uses TRBV5-1 and TRBJ2-3; D might be TRBD1 (6 bases). CDR3 length: 14 residues. The V end was cut by 4 bases, the J end by 3 bases, with 12 bases between. Germline CDR1 and CDR2: SGHRS and YFSETQ.

Concerning this clonotype itself: The conserved final phenylalanine or tryptophan is absent from the CDR3, which likely points to a read error. The DNA is left out, because the CDR3 cannot be placed on it with certainty; the CDR3 is given as TCRdb lists it. The CDR3 sequence: CASSSTSSSGANVPTL. The gene calls are TRBV5-1 and TRBJ2-6. The CDR3 length is 16 residues, termini included. The germline V gene encodes CDR1 SGHRS and CDR2 YFSETQ.